These 29 T cell receptor beta chains share one sample of origin, sequenced in a study of blood T cell repertoires in COVID-19. Method: immunoSEQ multiplex PCR; TCRdb's copy keeps in-frame clones and lacks some. The sample holds approximately 190,000 clones, 90% seen once. Sequences were obtained from peripheral blood. Source of these receptors: a man in his fifties or sixties with acute or convalescent COVID-19.

The chain uses TRBV6-6 and TRBJ2-7, with 9 positions matching TRBD1. Per germline, CDR1 MNHNY and CDR2 SVGAGI (reference sequence). V was clipped by 5 bases and J by 4 bases; unmatched bases: 9. The CDR3 has 15 amino acids. The CDR3 DNA reads as TGTGCCAGCAGTGACTGGACAGGGGAGGCTTACGAGCAGTACTTC. Amino acid sequence: CASSDWTGEAYEQYF.

The chain joins TRBV4-2 to TRBJ2-1; TRBD2 matches 12 bases. Germline V gene data show CDR1 as LGHNA and CDR2 as YNFKEQ. This CDR3 spans 16 amino acids. With 1 base clipped from V and 5 bases from J, the junction kept 3 bases outside the gene matches. The CDR3 DNA reads as TGTGCCAGCAGCCAAGGGACTAGCGGGATAAACAATGAGCAGTTCTTC. It codes for CASSQGTSGINNEQFF.

The chain employs TRBV20-1 and TRBJ2-7, with TRBD1 identical over 7 bases. There are 11 residues in the CDR3. V dropped 1 base and J dropped 9; count of bases not matched to a gene: 3. From germline, CDR1 is DFQATT and CDR2 SNEGSKA (reference sequence). Here the CDR3 DNA reads TGCAGTGCTAGAGTACAGGGGTTGCAGTACGTC. As protein: CSARVQGLQYV.

The V gene is TRBV28, the J gene TRBJ2-2; 10 nucleotides align to TRBD2. The germline gives CDR1 MDHEN, CDR2 SYDVKM. V shed 10 bases and J 5 bases; nucleotides not matched to a gene: 13. The CDR3 runs 16 residues. The CDR3 spells CAIPNGVAGGTGELFF. The DNA of the CDR3 is TGTGCCATCCCTAACGGGGTAGCGGGAGGAACCGGGGAGCTGTTTTTT. The whole variable domain, remainder taken from reference TRBV28 and TRBJ2-2, is DVKVTQSSRYLVKRTGEKVFLECVQDMDHENMFWYRQDPGLGLRLIYFSYDVKMKEKGDIPEGYSVSREKKERFSLILESASTNQTSMYLCAIPNGVAGGTGELFFGEGSRLTVL.

This chain connects TRBV21-1 to TRBJ2-4; TRBD1 is the table's D call, not checked against the DNA. TRBV21-1 is a documented pseudogene. This CDR3 has 14 amino acids. CDR3 sequence (DNA): TGTGCCAGCAGCAATGTAAGCATAGGGGACATTCAGTACTTC. Its translation: CASSNVSIGDIQYF.

This chain joins TRBV5-1 and TRBJ2-5, with 10 bases matching TRBD2. CDR1 is SGHRS, CDR2 YFSETQ, per germline. V lost 4 bases to trimming and J lost 1 base; unmatched junction nucleotides: 7. The CDR3 loop spans 16 amino acids. The CDR3 nucleotides are TGCGCCAGCAGCCTAGCGGGAGTCGAGGGCCAAGAGACCCAGTACTTC. Translated, it gives CASSLAGVEGQETQYF.

This chain joins TRBV7-9 and TRBJ2-3; D possibly corresponds to TRBD2 (6 bases). In germline, CDR1 is SEHNR, CDR2 FQNEAQ (reference sequence). This CDR3 contains 17 residues. V was trimmed by 3 bases and J by 3 bases, leaving 19 bases between them. CDR3 nucleotides: TGTGCCAGCAGCTTTGGGCGGGGAGGAGCACAGACAGATACGCAGTATTTT. Its protein is CASSFGRGGAQTDTQYF. The complete variable domain, with remaining parts taken from reference TRBV7-9 and TRBJ2-3, reads DTGVSQNPRHKITKRGQNVTFRCDPISEHNRLYWYRQTLGQGPEFLTYFQNEAQLEKSRLLSDRFSAERPKGSFSTLEIQRTEQGDSAMYLCASSFGRGGAQTDTQYFGPGTRLTVL.

The chain uses TRBV28 and TRBJ1-5; D might be TRBD1 (6 bases). Between the trimmed V and J ends, which lost 5 bases and 0 bases, there was a span of 11 bases. CDR1 MDHEN and CDR2 SYDVKM come from the germline V gene. This CDR3 comprises 15 residues. In DNA, the CDR3 is TGTGCCAGCAGTACCGGACAGAATAGCAATCAGCCCCAGCATTTT. Translated: CASSTGQNSNQPQHF.

The V gene is TRBV2, the J gene TRBJ1-4, with 9 positions matching TRBD1. V dropped 6 bases and J dropped 7; count of bases not matched to a gene: 9. Germline lookup yields CDR1 SNHLY and CDR2 FYNNEI. This CDR3 spans 15 amino acids. The CDR3 bases are TGTGCCAGCAGGCCGGGACAGGGCTTCGGTGAAAAACTGTTTTTT. Protein product: CASRPGQGFGEKLFF.

The chain carries TRBV15 and TRBJ2-5; 9 positions match TRBD2. With 2 bases clipped from V and 4 bases from J, the junction kept 2 bases outside the gene matches. This CDR3 region has 14 residues. Germline lookup yields CDR1 LNHNV and CDR2 YYDKDF (reference sequence). CDR3 sequence (DNA): TGTGCCACCAGCAGACTACTAGCGGGAGAGACCCAGTACTTC. As protein: CATSRLLAGETQYF.

The chain's CDR3 is CASSLGIIGGLRETQYF. CDR3 DNA sequence: TGTGCCAGCAGCTTGGGTATAATTGGGGGCCTTAGAGAGACCCAGTACTTC. The chain employs TRBV7-2 and TRBJ2-5; a possible D gene is TRBD1 (6 bases). Germline CDR1 SGHTA, CDR2 FQGNSA. Trimming left V 3 bases short and J 4 bases short, with 21 bases between. The CDR3 loop spans 17 amino acids.

The chain joins TRBV28 to TRBJ1-2, with a tentative D call TRBD1 (5 bases). The CDR3 has 15 amino acids. Germline V lookup: CDR1 MDHEN, CDR2 SYDVKM. The V end lost 5 bases, the J end lost 0 bases, and 13 bases lay between the germline ends. DNA for the CDR3: TGTGCCAGCAGTACCTGGAGGGGCGCTAACTATGGCTACACCTTC. Translation: CASSTWRGANYGYTF.

The chain uses TRBV2 and TRBJ2-5, with 8 bases fitting TRBD2. The last part of the DNA fits TRBJ2-7 better; the J call may be wrong. CDR1 and CDR2 (germline): SNHLY, FYNNEI. The CDR3 is 15 amino acids. The CDR3 coding sequence is TGTGCCAGCAGTGGAGAAGCGGGAGCCCTTAGCGAGCAGTACTTC. Protein: CASSGEAGALSEQYF.

This clone was seen only once. V is TRBV5-4 and J is TRBJ2-5; 8 positions match TRBD1. Per the germline V gene, CDR1 is SGHNT and CDR2 is YYREEE (reference sequence). V lost 4 bases to trimming and J lost 4 bases; unmatched junction nucleotides: 9. The CDR3 has 15 amino acids. The CDR3 sequence: CASSKPDRVGETQYF. The CDR3 DNA is TGTGCCAGCAGCAAGCCGGACAGGGTTGGAGAGACCCAGTACTTC.

This chain links TRBV9 with TRBJ1-2; 12 nucleotides line up with TRBD1. Germline V gene data show CDR1 as SGDLS and CDR2 as YYNGEE. This CDR3 has 17 residues. V shed 1 base and J 4 bases; nucleotides not matched to a gene: 8. The CDR3 sequence: CASSVLGTGGEPYGYTF. CDR3 sequence (DNA): TGTGCCAGCAGCGTACTCGGGACAGGGGGCGAACCCTATGGCTACACCTTC.

This chain uses TRBV28 with TRBJ2-2; 11 nucleotides align to TRBD1. The CDR3 has 13 amino acids. The V gene end was trimmed by 8 bases and the J gene end by 4 bases; junction bases not matched to a gene: 0. CDR1 and CDR2 (germline): MDHEN, SYDVKM. The CDR3 coding sequence is TGTGCCAGCGGGACAGGGGGCACCGGGGAGCTGTTTTTT. Protein sequence: CASGTGGTGELFF.

This sequence joins TRBV15 and TRBJ1-2; 7 nucleotides line up with TRBD1. The CDR3 covers 16 residues. Per germline, CDR1 LNHNV and CDR2 YYDKDF (reference sequence). J gave up 3 bases and V 2 bases, and 9 bases lay outside the gene matches. The CDR3 DNA is TGTGCCACCAGCAGAAGGACAGGTAGCTGGGACTATGGCTACACCTTC. This translates into CATSRRTGSWDYGYTF. The complete variable domain, with remaining parts taken from reference TRBV15 and TRBJ1-2, reads DAMVIQNPRYQVTQFGKPVTLSCSQTLNHNVMYWYQQKSSQAPKLLFHYYDKDFNNEADTPDNFQSRRPNTSFCFLDIRSPGLGDTAMYLCATSRRTGSWDYGYTFGSGTRLTVV.

V and J are TRBV6-7 and TRBJ1-3; 9 bases line up with TRBD1. TRBV6-7 is noted as an ORF with a role that remains uncertain. The CDR3 is made up of 18 amino acids. V lost 7 bases, J lost 1 base, and 14 bases stayed unmatched. The CDR3 here is CASTPEGTGTGSGNTIYF. CDR3 nucleotides: TGTGCCAGCACCCCCGAAGGTACCGGGACAGGGTCTGGAAACACCATATATTTT.

This clone was counted a few times. The chain links TRBV7-2 to TRBJ2-2; 8 positions agree with TRBD1. The V segment lost 1 base and the J segment 5 bases; nucleotides outside the gene matches: 0. The CDR3 loop spans 14 amino acids. The germline gives CDR1 SGHTA, CDR2 FQGNSA. The CDR3 region has the DNA TGTGCCAGCAGCTTAGGGACAGGGACCGGGGAGCTGTTTTTT. Encoded protein: CASSLGTGTGELFF.

The genes are TRBV15 and TRBJ1-3; D remains ambiguous. V was cut by 6 bases and J by 6 bases, with 12 bases left in between. The CDR3 totals 13 residues. Looked up from germline, CDR1 is LNHNV and CDR2 is YYDKDF (reference sequence). The CDR3 protein is CATSFNLANTIYF. For the CDR3, the DNA is TGTGCCACCAGTTTTAATCTAGCAAACACCATATATTTT.

The V and J genes are TRBV7-3 and TRBJ1-5, with D hard to call. With 2 bases removed from V and 4 bases from J, the gap between germline ends came to 6 bases. Per the germline V gene, CDR1 is SGHTA and CDR2 is FQGTGA. This CDR3 comprises 13 residues. The chain's CDR3 is CASSLFPNQPQHF. The CDR3 nucleotides read TGTGCCAGCAGCTTATTTCCAAATCAGCCCCAGCATTTT.

This clone was found a few times. The chain carries TRBV5-4 and TRBJ2-3, with D possibly TRBD2 on 6 matching bases. V lost 4 bases and J 4 bases, leaving 13 bases between the germline ends. This CDR3 region has 14 residues. Germline loops: CDR1 SGHNT, CDR2 YYREEE (reference sequence). The CDR3 sequence: CASSPAGRADTQYF. The CDR3 DNA reads TGTGCCAGCAGCCCTGCGGGGCGCGCAGATACGCAGTATTTT.

This chain uses TRBV14 with TRBJ2-3; 8 bases match TRBD2. With 3 bases clipped from V and 6 bases from J, the junction kept 8 bases outside the gene matches. CDR1 is SGHDN, CDR2 FVKESK, per germline. The CDR3 is made up of 15 amino acids. In nucleotides, the CDR3 is TGTGCCAGCAGCCAGAAAGCGGGAGTGATGGATACGCAGTATTTT. Its protein product is CASSQKAGVMDTQYF.

V usage is TRBV2 and J usage is TRBJ2-7; D possibly corresponds to TRBD1 (6 bases). From germline, CDR1 is SNHLY and CDR2 FYNNEI. The germline V and J ends were trimmed by 6 bases and 6 bases, with 12 bases remaining between them. The CDR3 consists of 12 residues. The CDR3: CASSGDTSEQYV. Here the CDR3 DNA reads TGTGCCAGCAGCGGGGACACTTCCGAGCAGTACGTC.

The chain has TRBV10-3 and TRBJ2-1; D perhaps matches TRBD2 (5 bases). The CDR3 is 12 amino acids. V shed 8 bases and J shed 6 bases, with 11 bases lying between them. The germline CDR1 and CDR2 sequences are ENHRY and SYGVKD. The CDR3 spells CAIGPRGNEQFF. In nucleotides, the CDR3 is TGTGCCATCGGACCACGGGGCAATGAGCAGTTCTTC.

The chain employs TRBV6-5 and TRBJ2-3, with D possibly matching TRBD2 (6 bases). The CDR3 is 12 residues long. Trimming took off 7 bases at V and 7 bases at J, with 12 bases between the two ends. In germline, CDR1 is MNHEY, CDR2 SVGAGI. The CDR3 DNA reads TGTGCCAGCAAGGAGGGTAGTAATACGCAGTATTTT. The encoded protein is CASKEGSNTQYF.

This chain joins TRBV6-2 or TRBV6-3 and TRBJ1-6; 9 nucleotides align to TRBD1. Germline CDR1 reads MNHEY; CDR2 reads SVGEGT. The CDR3 has 16 amino acids. The junction had 10 bases not matched to a gene; V was cut back by 6 bases and J by 7 bases. CDR3 loop: CASSLPSTGGNSPLHF. Here the CDR3 DNA reads TGTGCCAGCAGCCTCCCCTCGACAGGGGGAAATTCACCCCTCCACTTT.

This sequence joins TRBV15 and TRBJ2-1; TRBD1 matches at 8 bases. V was clipped by 3 bases and J by 7 bases; unmatched bases: 11. The CDR3 sequence is 16 residues long. The germline V gene has CDR1 LNHNV and CDR2 YYDKDF (reference sequence). Here the CDR3 DNA reads TGTGCCACCAGCAGTTTTGACAGGGGATTCATTAATGAGCAGTTCTTC. This translates into CATSSFDRGFINEQFF.

The genes are TRBV9 and TRBJ1-6; a weak D match, TRBD1 (5 bases). The V gene's germline CDR1 is SGDLS and CDR2 YYNGEE. The V gene lost 5 bases and the J gene lost 0 bases, with 15 bases spanning the gap. The CDR3 length is 17 residues. In DNA, the CDR3 is TGTGCCAGCAGTCCGGGGGGGACCAGCTCCTATAATTCACCCCTCCACTTT. Translated, it gives CASSPGGTSSYNSPLHF.